This TCR beta chain emerged from a study of CD8+ T cells in alopecia areata. Study-wide context: Twice a day, 5 to 10 mg of oral tofacitinib was administered to treated patients. The percentage of affected scalp area served as the score of severity for treated patients.

A note on this clone: Antigen: not known.

Following extraction, RNA underwent reverse transcription to cDNA, which served as the sequencing template. Profiling relied on immunoSEQ multiplex PCR, and the TCRdb table lists in-frame clones only, not all of them. The profile shows some 200,000 clones, about three fifths of them singletons. As to treatment: oral pan-JAK inhibitor, 5-10 mg twice daily. Collection of lesional scalp punch biopsies and peripheral blood was performed in alopecia areata patients. The CDR3 loop spans 16 amino acids. V dropped 1 base and J dropped 0 bases, with 9 bases sitting between them. Germline V gene data show CDR1 as SEHNR and CDR2 as FQNEAQ (reference sequence). Findings and caveats of the study: For patients receiving tofacitinib, scalp clonality and expanded CD8+ clones among the top 100 significantly decreased.

This clonotype was obtained from a human donor with alopecia areata. The chain combines TRBV7-9 with TRBJ1-4; D is ambiguous. The sample here was CD4+ T cells sorted from blood, taken at week 4, from a patient treated with tofacitinib. The CDR3 protein is CASSLGRSSTNEKLFF. Written as DNA, the CDR3 is TGTGCCAGCAGCTTAGGGAGGAGTTCAACTAATGAAAAACTGTTTTTT.